This entry lists 14 T cell receptor beta chains sequenced from one sample in a study of brain metastases from non-small cell lung cancer (dated 2019 in TCRdb). The library was made by the immunoSEQ multiplex PCR assay. The source is immuneACCESS, and TCRdb retained only in-frame sequences with V and J called. Part of the clones is not carried over; for the studies checked, unresolved V genes explain less than half of this, and the remainder is unexplained. Present in this sample are about 3,300 clones, 60% to 85% of which were seen just once. About 8% of the sample comes from the top ten. The sequencing input was primary lung tumor tissue. Sample cell subset or site, as interpreted from the label and publication: primary lung tumor paired with brain metastasis. The receptor source for this set is a donor aged 40 or older with non-small cell lung cancer.

The chain is built from TRBV10-1 and TRBJ2-3; either TRBD1 or TRBD2 may fit D (5 bases each). Trimming removed 5 bases from V and 2 bases from J, with 17 bases in between. This CDR3 region has 16 residues. Germline-derived CDR1 and CDR2 are WNHNN and SYGVQD (reference sequence). The CDR3 DNA sequence: TGCGCCAGCAGTAAGAGGGGATTTGTGGACACAGATACGCAGTATTTT. It is translated as CASSKRGFVDTDTQYF.

The V call is TRBV19, the J call TRBJ1-1; D is undetermined. The CDR3 covers 14 residues. Germline V gene sequence: CDR1 LNHDA, CDR2 SQIVND (reference sequence). Trimming removed 5 bases from V and 4 bases from J, with 14 bases in between. DNA for the CDR3: TGTGCCAGTAGTCCATCTAGGGAAACCACTGAAGCTTTCTTT. It is translated as CASSPSRETTEAFF.

This sequence joins TRBV13 and TRBJ2-4, with D unresolved. The V and J ends lost 5 bases and 5 bases respectively, with 4 bases between them. CDR1 and CDR2 (germline): PRHDT, FYEKMQ (reference sequence). The CDR3 is 11 residues long. CDR3 sequence (DNA): TGTGCCAGCAGCCAACAAAACATTCAGTACTTC. Its protein product is CASSQQNIQYF.

V and J are TRBV10-1 and TRBJ1-6; D is unclear. This CDR3 comprises 12 residues. Germline CDR1 and CDR2: WNHNN and SYGVQD (reference sequence). Between the trimmed V and J ends, which lost 8 bases and 7 bases, there was a span of 9 bases. The CDR3 DNA follows: TGCGCCAGCCGTAAGAGAAATTCACCCCTCCACTTT. Protein: CASRKRNSPLHF.

The V and J genes are TRBV12-3 or TRBV12-4 and TRBJ1-2; D is undetermined. The CDR3 spans 10 residues. The V and J ends lost 3 bases and 6 bases respectively, with 2 bases between them. CDR3 region: CASSLNGYTF. CDR3 in DNA: TGTGCCAGCAGTTTGAATGGCTACACCTTC.

The J gene is TRBJ2-1, the V gene TRBV7-9; D is ambiguous. V lost 6 bases and J 8 bases, leaving 8 bases between the germline ends. The CDR3 runs to 11 residues. The germline CDR1 and CDR2 sequences are SEHNR and FQNEAQ (reference sequence). The CDR3 region is CASRMGDEQFF. The CDR3 nucleotides read TGTGCCAGCAGGATGGGCGATGAGCAGTTCTTC. Full variable domain (remainder filled in from reference TRBV7-9 and TRBJ2-1): DTGVSQNPRHKITKRGQNVTFRCDPISEHNRLYWYRQTLGQGPEFLTYFQNEAQLEKSRLLSDRFSAERPKGSFSTLEIQRTEQGDSAMYLCASRMGDEQFFGPGTRLTVL.

The chain joins TRBV18 to TRBJ2-2; D gene uncertain. CDR1 is KGHSH and CDR2 is LQKENI in the germline V gene. Trimming removed 2 bases from V and 6 bases from J, with 7 bases in between. CDR3 length equals 13 residues. In nucleotides, the CDR3 is TGTGCCAGCTCACCAATCGGAGCCGGGGAGCTGTTTTTT. Amino acid sequence: CASSPIGAGELFF.

This clone was counted a single time. In nucleotides, the CDR3 is TGTGCCAGCAGCACCGGACTAGCGGGGTCGGGATGGGAGACCCAGTACTTC. Amino acids: CASSTGLAGSGWETQYF. This chain uses TRBV5-6 with TRBJ2-5; 12 bases align to TRBD2. J was trimmed by 5 bases and V by 4 bases; bases with no gene match: 12. The CDR3 spans 17 residues. Germline CDR1 SGHDT, CDR2 YYEEEE.

This chain joins TRBV5-1 and TRBJ1-4, with D maybe TRBD1 (5 bases). The ends were cut back, 5 bases at V and 10 bases at J, with 24 bases in the middle. The CDR3 runs to 16 residues. Germline values: CDR1 SGHRS, CDR2 YFSETQ. The CDR3 here is CASSYPTGSPRGKLFF. CDR3 sequence (DNA): TGCGCCAGCAGTTACCCAACAGGCAGCCCGCGGGGAAAACTGTTTTTT. Filled out from reference TRBV5-1 and TRBJ1-4, the complete variable domain reads KAGVTQTPRYLIKTRGQQVTLSCSPISGHRSVSWYQQTPGQGLQFLFEYFSETQRNKGNFPGRFSGRQFSNSRSEMNVSTLELGDSALYLCASSYPTGSPRGKLFFGSGTQLSVL.

J is TRBJ1-1 and V is TRBV15, with D uncertain. Looked up from germline, CDR1 is LNHNV and CDR2 is YYDKDF (reference sequence). Trimming stripped 0 bases from V and 0 bases from J, with 14 bases between. The length of the CDR3 is 17 residues. The CDR3 reads CATSRDRGINMNTEAFF. As DNA, the CDR3 is TGTGCCACCAGCAGAGATCGCGGGATCAACATGAACACTGAAGCTTTCTTT. Based on the CDR3 plus reference TRBV15 and TRBJ1-1, the full variable domain is DAMVIQNPRYQVTQFGKPVTLSCSQTLNHNVMYWYQQKSSQAPKLLFHYYDKDFNNEADTPDNFQSRRPNTSFCFLDIRSPGLGDTAMYLCATSRDRGINMNTEAFFGQGTRLTVV.

This chain connects TRBV6-6 to TRBJ2-3; 9 bases map to TRBD1. Looked up from germline, CDR1 is MNHNY and CDR2 is SVGAGI (reference sequence). CDR3 length: 18 residues. V trimming: 5 bases; J trimming: 5 bases; junction bases outside the gene matches: 17. The CDR3 bases are TGTGCCAGCAGTCGGACCGGGACAGGGATAGGGGGGGTAGATACGCAGTATTTT. Translation: CASSRTGTGIGGVDTQYF.

On this clone itself: A far larger clone lies a single base away; this is likely a read error. The genes are TRBV5-4 and TRBJ1-1; maybe TRBD1 (6 bases). Germline V gene lookup returns CDR1 SGHNT and CDR2 YYREEE (reference sequence). The CDR3 extends over 15 amino acids. This chain's CDR3 is CASSPKGGPNTEVFF. CDR3 sequence (DNA): TGTGCCAGCAGCCCTAAGGGGGGGCCGAACACTGAAGTTTTCTTT.

This clone showed up just a few times. This chain uses TRBV4-1 with TRBJ2-1; D is unresolved. This CDR3 has 12 amino acids. V shed 5 bases and J shed 7 bases, with 9 bases lying between them. Germline V gives CDR1 MGHRA, CDR2 YSYEKL. The CDR3 DNA follows: TGCGCCAGCAGCGAATTCGGGAATGAGCAGTTCTTC. As protein: CASSEFGNEQFF.

The genes are TRBV6-5 and TRBJ2-1; no clear D gene. V was trimmed by 2 bases and J by 8 bases, leaving 10 bases between them. Germline values: CDR1 MNHEY, CDR2 SVGAGI. CDR3 length equals 13 residues. CDR3 DNA sequence: TGTGCCAGCAGTTACAGGGTGATGGATGAGCAGTTCTTC. This gives the protein CASSYRVMDEQFF.